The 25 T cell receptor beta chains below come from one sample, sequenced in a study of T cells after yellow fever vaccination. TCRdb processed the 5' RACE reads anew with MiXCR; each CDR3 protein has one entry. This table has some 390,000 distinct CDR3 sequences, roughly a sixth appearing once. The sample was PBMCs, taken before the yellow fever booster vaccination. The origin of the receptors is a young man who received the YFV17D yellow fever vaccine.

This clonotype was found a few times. CDR3 amino acids: CSARDPPGMNSPLHF. The CDR3 DNA is TGCAGTGCTAGAGATCCCCCCGGGATGAATTCACCCCTCCACTTT. The chain carries TRBV20-1 and TRBJ1-6; the D is unclear. Looked up from germline, CDR1 is DFQATT and CDR2 is SNEGSKA (reference sequence). There are 15 residues in the CDR3. Trimming stripped 0 bases from V and 7 bases from J, with 13 bases between.

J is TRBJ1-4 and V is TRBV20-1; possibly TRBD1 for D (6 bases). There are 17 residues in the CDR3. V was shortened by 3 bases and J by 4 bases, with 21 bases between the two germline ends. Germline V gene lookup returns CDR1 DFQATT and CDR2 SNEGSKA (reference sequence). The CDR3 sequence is CSARPGGRSLGNEKLFF. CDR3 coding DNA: TGCAGTGCTAGGCCCGGGGGGCGATCCCTCGGTAATGAAAAACTGTTTTTT.

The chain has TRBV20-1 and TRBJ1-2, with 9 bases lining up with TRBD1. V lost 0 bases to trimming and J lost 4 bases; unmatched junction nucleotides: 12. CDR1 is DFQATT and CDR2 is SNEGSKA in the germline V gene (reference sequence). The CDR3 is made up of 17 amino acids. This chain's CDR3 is CSARDLDGTGNLYGYTF. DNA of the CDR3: TGCAGTGCTAGAGATCTCGATGGGACAGGGAACCTCTATGGCTACACCTTC.

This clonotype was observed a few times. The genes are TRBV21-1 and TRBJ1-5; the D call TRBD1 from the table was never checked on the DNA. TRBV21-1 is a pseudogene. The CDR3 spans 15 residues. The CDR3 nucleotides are TGTGCCAGCAGCAGACAGGTAGCTAGCAATCAGCCCCAGCATTTT. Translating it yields CASSRQVASNQPQHF.

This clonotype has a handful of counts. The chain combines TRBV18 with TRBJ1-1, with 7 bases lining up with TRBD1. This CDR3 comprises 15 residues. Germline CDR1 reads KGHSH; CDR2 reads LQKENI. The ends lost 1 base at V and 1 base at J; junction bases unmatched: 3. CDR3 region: CASSPLGTANTEAFF. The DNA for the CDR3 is TGTGCCAGCTCACCACTCGGGACAGCGAACACTGAAGCTTTCTTT. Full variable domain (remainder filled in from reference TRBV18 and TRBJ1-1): NAGVMQNPRHLVRRRGQEARLRCSPMKGHSHVYWYRQLPEEGLKFMVYLQKENIIDESGMPKERFSAEFPKEGPSILRIQQVVRGDSAAYFCASSPLGTANTEAFFGQGTRLTVV.

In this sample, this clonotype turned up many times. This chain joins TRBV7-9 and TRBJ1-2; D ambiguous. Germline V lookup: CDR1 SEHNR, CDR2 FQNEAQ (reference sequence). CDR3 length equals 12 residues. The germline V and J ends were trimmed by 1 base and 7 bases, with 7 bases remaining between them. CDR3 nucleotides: TGTGCCAGCAGCTTAGGCAGTCCTGGCTACACCTTC. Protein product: CASSLGSPGYTF.

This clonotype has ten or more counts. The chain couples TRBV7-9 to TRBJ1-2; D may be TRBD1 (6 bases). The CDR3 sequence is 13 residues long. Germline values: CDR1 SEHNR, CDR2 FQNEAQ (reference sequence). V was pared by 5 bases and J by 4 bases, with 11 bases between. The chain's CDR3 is CASSPGQRYGYTF. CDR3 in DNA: TGTGCCAGCAGCCCCGGACAGCGCTATGGCTACACCTTC.

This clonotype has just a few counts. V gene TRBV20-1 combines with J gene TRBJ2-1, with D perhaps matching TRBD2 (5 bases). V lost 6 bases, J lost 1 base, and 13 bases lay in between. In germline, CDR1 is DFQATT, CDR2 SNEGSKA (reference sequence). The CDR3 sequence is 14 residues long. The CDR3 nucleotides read TGCAGTGCCACGGAGGCCTTATCCTACAATGAGCAGTTCTTC. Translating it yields CSATEALSYNEQFF.

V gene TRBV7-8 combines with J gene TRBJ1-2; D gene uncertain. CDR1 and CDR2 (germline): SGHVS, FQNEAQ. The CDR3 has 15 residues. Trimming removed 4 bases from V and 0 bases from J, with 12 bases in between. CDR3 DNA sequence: TGTGCCAGCAGCTCAGTTTTTGGGTCTAACTATGGCTACACCTTC. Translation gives CASSSVFGSNYGYTF.

CDR3 nucleotides: TGCAGCGCCGGCATTTGGAGGGGGGTCGGAGATACGCAGTATTTT. Protein: CSAGIWRGVGDTQYF. This chain connects TRBV29-1 to TRBJ2-3; TRBD1 or TRBD2 may be the D gene (6 bases each). CDR1 is SQVTM and CDR2 is ANQGSEA in the germline V gene. V was trimmed by 7 bases and J by 5 bases, leaving 22 bases between them. The CDR3 spans 15 residues.

The CDR3 DNA reads as TGTGCCAGCAGTAGGGGACAGGGGGTTGGAGGCTACACCTTC. This encodes CASSRGQGVGGYTF. The genes are TRBV27 and TRBJ1-2, with TRBD1 matching over 11 bases. The CDR3 covers 14 residues. V was pared by 5 bases and J by 8 bases, with 7 bases of the junction left unmatched. Germline V gene sequence: CDR1 MNHEY, CDR2 SMNVEV (reference sequence).

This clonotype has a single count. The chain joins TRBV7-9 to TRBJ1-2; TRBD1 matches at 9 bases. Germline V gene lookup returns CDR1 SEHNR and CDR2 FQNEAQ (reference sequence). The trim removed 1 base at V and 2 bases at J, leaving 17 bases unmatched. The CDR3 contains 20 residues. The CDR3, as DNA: TGTGCCAGCAGCTTAGTGAGGATGGGGATGACAGGGGGAGAGAACTATGGCTACACCTTC. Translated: CASSLVRMGMTGGENYGYTF.

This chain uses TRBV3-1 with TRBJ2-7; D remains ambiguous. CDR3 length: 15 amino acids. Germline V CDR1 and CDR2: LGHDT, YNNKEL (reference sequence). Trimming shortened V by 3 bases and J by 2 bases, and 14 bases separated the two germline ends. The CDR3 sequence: CASSQGRTDAYEQYF. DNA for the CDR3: TGTGCCAGCAGCCAGGGCCGGACGGATGCCTACGAGCAGTACTTC.

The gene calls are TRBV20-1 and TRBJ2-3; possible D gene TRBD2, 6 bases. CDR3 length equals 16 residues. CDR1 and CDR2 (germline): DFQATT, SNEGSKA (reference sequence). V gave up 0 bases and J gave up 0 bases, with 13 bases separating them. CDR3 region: CSARDRVRGSTDTQYF. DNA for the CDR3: TGCAGTGCTAGAGATAGGGTCCGGGGGAGCACAGATACGCAGTATTTT.

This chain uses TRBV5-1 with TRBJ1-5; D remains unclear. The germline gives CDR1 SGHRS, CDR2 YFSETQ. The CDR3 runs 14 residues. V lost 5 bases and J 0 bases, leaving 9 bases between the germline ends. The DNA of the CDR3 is TGCGCCAGCAGTTCGGACCCTAGCAATCAGCCCCAGCATTTT. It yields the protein CASSSDPSNQPQHF.

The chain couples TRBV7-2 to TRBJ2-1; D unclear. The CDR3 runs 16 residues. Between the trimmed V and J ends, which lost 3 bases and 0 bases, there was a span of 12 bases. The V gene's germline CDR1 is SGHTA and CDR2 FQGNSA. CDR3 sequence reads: CASSFIGRSSYNEQFF. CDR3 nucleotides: TGTGCCAGCAGCTTCATTGGACGAAGCTCCTACAATGAGCAGTTCTTC.

The CDR3, as DNA: TGCGCCAGCAGCCAAGCGGGGGGATACCAAGAGACCCAGTACTTC. It translates to CASSQAGGYQETQYF. The J gene is TRBJ2-5, the V gene TRBV4-1; TRBD2 agrees at 7 bases. This CDR3 comprises 15 residues. Germline V gene sequence: CDR1 MGHRA, CDR2 YSYEKL. Trimming took 1 base from V and 0 from J; bases not matched to a gene: 2.

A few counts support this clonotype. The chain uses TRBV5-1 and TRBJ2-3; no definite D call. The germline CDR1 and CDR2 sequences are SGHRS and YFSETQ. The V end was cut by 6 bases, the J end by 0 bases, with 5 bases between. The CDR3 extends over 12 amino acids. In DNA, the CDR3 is TGCGCCAGCAAGGAGAGCACAGATACGCAGTATTTT. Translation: CASKESTDTQYF.

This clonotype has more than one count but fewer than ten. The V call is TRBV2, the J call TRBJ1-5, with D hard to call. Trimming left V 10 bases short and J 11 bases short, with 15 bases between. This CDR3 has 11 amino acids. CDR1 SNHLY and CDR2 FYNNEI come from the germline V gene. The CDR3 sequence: CATNDGEAQHF. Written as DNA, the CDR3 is TGTGCCACCAATGACGGGGAGGCCCAGCATTTT.

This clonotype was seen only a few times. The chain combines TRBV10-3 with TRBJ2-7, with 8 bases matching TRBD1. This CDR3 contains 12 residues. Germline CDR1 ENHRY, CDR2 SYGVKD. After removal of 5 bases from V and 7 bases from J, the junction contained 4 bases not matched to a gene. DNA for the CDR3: TGTGCCATCAGTCCGACAGGGGTTGAGCAGTACGTC. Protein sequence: CAISPTGVEQYV.

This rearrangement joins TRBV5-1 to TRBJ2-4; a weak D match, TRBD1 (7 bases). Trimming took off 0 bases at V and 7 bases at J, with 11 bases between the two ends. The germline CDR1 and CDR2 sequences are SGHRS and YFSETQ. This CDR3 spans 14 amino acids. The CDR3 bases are TGCGCCAGCAGCTTGGCCCCAGGGGGGAACATTCAGTACTTC. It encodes CASSLAPGGNIQYF.

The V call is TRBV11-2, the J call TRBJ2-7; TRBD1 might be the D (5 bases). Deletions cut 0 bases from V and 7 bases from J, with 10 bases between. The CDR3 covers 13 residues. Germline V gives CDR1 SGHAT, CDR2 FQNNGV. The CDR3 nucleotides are TGTGCCAGCAGCTTAGATTTGGCAGGGGAGCAGTACTTC. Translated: CASSLDLAGEQYF.

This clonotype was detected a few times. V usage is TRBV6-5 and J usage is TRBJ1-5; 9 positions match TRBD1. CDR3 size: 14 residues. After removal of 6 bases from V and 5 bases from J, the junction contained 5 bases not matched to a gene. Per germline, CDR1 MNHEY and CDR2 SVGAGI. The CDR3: CASSHRGLDQPQHF. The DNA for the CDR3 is TGTGCCAGCAGCCACAGGGGGCTTGATCAGCCCCAGCATTTT.

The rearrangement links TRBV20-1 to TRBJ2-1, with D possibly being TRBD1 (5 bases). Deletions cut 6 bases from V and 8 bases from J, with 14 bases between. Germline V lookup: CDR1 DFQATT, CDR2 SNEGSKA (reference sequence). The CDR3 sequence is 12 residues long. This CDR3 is CSASDSFDEQFF. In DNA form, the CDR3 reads TGCAGTGCGAGCGACAGTTTCGATGAGCAGTTCTTC.

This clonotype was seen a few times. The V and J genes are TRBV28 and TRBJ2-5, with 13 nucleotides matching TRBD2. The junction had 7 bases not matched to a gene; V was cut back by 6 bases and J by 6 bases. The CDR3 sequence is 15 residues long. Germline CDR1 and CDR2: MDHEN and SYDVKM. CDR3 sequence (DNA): TGTGCCAGCAGGCGACTAGCGGGGGGTTTAAAGACCCAGTACTTC. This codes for CASRRLAGGLKTQYF.